The next 32 T cell receptor beta chains were all read from a single sample in a study of T cell responses to AZD1222 COVID-19 vaccine. The protocol was immunoSEQ multiplex PCR, while the TCRdb copy is restricted to in-frame clones and leaves out a portion. The sample shows about 120,000 clones, around 88% of them seen only once. The sequenced sample was peripheral blood, obtained 28 days after the second AZD1222 dose. Receptors originate from an adult who received the AZD1222 COVID-19 vaccine.

This chain joins TRBV18 and TRBJ1-2; TRBD1 matches 9 bases. The CDR3 has 15 amino acids. Trimming cost V 3 bases and J 2 bases; bases outside gene matches: 4. The germline gives CDR1 KGHSH, CDR2 LQKENI. The CDR3 DNA is TGTGCCAGCTCACCCCGGACAGGGGAAAACTATGGCTACACCTTC. Protein: CASSPRTGENYGYTF.

This rearrangement joins TRBV7-2 to TRBJ2-5; 7 bases agree with TRBD2. This CDR3 has 14 amino acids. Germline CDR1 reads SGHTA; CDR2 reads FQGNSA. The trim removed 4 bases at V and 1 base at J, leaving 3 bases unmatched. CDR3: CASSYQRGQETQYF. DNA of the CDR3: TGTGCCAGCAGCTACCAGCGGGGCCAAGAGACCCAGTACTTC.

The chain uses TRBV2 and TRBJ1-4, with a possible D match to TRBD1 (5 bases). Looked up from germline, CDR1 is SNHLY and CDR2 is FYNNEI. V was shortened by 7 bases and J by 5 bases, with 17 bases between the two germline ends. The CDR3 length is 15 residues. CDR3 sequence: CASKGRGTPNEKLFF. The CDR3 bases are TGTGCCAGCAAAGGGCGGGGGACCCCGAATGAAAAACTGTTTTTT.

This clone was recorded once. J is TRBJ1-2 and V is TRBV7-2; D is possibly TRBD1 (6 bases). Germline V CDR1 and CDR2: SGHTA, FQGNSA. The CDR3 is made up of 15 amino acids. The V gene lost 5 bases and the J gene lost 0 bases, with 13 bases spanning the gap. CDR3 coding DNA: TGTGCCAGCAGCCCGTACAGGGCCCCTAACTATGGCTACACCTTC. This translates into CASSPYRAPNYGYTF. The complete variable domain, with remaining parts taken from reference TRBV7-2 and TRBJ1-2, reads GAGVSQSPSNKVTEKGKDVELRCDPISGHTALYWYRQSLGQGLEFLIYFQGNSAPDKSGLPSDRFSAERTGGSVSTLTIQRTQQEDSAVYLCASSPYRAPNYGYTFGSGTRLTVV.

The rearrangement uses TRBV5-6 and TRBJ1-1; D may be TRBD1 (5 bases). The CDR3 runs 12 residues. The V gene lost 4 bases and the J gene lost 4 bases, with 8 bases spanning the gap. Germline V lookup: CDR1 SGHDT, CDR2 YYEEEE. CDR3 protein: CASSGGSTEAFF. CDR3 bases: TGTGCCAGCAGCGGGGGGAGCACTGAAGCTTTCTTT. The entire variable domain, with the rest obtained from reference TRBV5-6 and TRBJ1-1, is as follows: DAGVTQSPTHLIKTRGQQVTLRCSPKSGHDTVSWYQQALGQGPQFIFQYYEEEERQRGNFPDRFSGHQFPNYSSELNVNALLLGDSALYLCASSGGSTEAFFGQGTRLTVV.

This clone turned up a few times. The rearrangement joins TRBV7-8 to TRBJ2-1, with 11 bases identical to TRBD2. CDR1 is SGHVS and CDR2 is FQNEAQ in the germline V gene. This CDR3 region has 15 residues. After removal of 5 bases from V and 10 bases from J, the junction contained 10 bases not matched to a gene. The CDR3 DNA reads TGTGCCAGCAGCGTGACTAGCGGGAAGGTTCTAGAGCAGTTCTTC. This codes for CASSVTSGKVLEQFF.

V is TRBV11-3 and J is TRBJ2-1, with 9 bases lining up with TRBD2. The germline CDR1 and CDR2 sequences are SGHNT and YENEEA. Unmatched junction bases numbered 13, after V lost 5 bases and J lost 5 bases. The CDR3 contains 17 residues. The CDR3 protein is CASSPHLGLATHNEQFF. The CDR3 DNA is TGTGCCAGCAGCCCTCACCTCGGACTAGCGACCCACAATGAGCAGTTCTTC.

Only one count was recorded for this clone. V usage is TRBV15 and J usage is TRBJ2-3; TRBD2 agrees at 10 bases. V was clipped by 4 bases and J by 0 bases; unmatched bases: 16. The CDR3 runs 20 residues. Germline V gene lookup returns CDR1 LNHNV and CDR2 YYDKDF (reference sequence). The CDR3: CATSKRLAGQHRESTDTQYF. The CDR3 nucleotides read TGTGCCACCAGCAAACGACTAGCGGGTCAGCATAGAGAGAGCACAGATACGCAGTATTTT.

The rearrangement uses TRBV19 and TRBJ2-4; 8 bases are a match to TRBD2. This CDR3 has 16 amino acids. Looked up from germline, CDR1 is LNHDA and CDR2 is SQIVND (reference sequence). Losses at the gene ends were 7 bases for V and 0 bases for J; bases not matched to a gene: 8. The CDR3 here is CASTAAGALAKNIQYF. The CDR3, as DNA: TGTGCCAGTACCGCAGCGGGAGCGCTAGCCAAAAACATTCAGTACTTC. Full variable domain (missing parts from reference TRBV19 and TRBJ2-4): DGGITQSPKYLFRKEGQNVTLSCEQNLNHDAMYWYRQDPGQGLRLIYYSQIVNDFQKGDIAEGYSVSREKKESFPLTVTSAQKNPTAFYLCASTAAGALAKNIQYFGAGTRLSVL.

The CDR3 region is CASSNPWGSYEQYF. The CDR3 nucleotides are TGTGCCAGCTCCAACCCCTGGGGGTCCTACGAGCAGTACTTC. The rearrangement joins TRBV6-5 to TRBJ2-7; TRBD1 or TRBD2 may be the D gene (5 bases each). CDR1 and CDR2 from the germline V gene are MNHEY and SVGAGI. The CDR3 covers 14 residues. The V end lost 8 bases, the J end lost 1 base, and 15 bases lay between the germline ends.

The V and J genes are TRBV5-1 and TRBJ2-1, with D tentatively TRBD2 (5 bases). V was pared by 0 bases and J by 0 bases, with 16 bases between. Germline CDR1 is SGHRS and CDR2 is YFSETQ. CDR3 length equals 18 residues. The CDR3 nucleotides are TGCGCCAGCAGCTTGGATTCGTGGGCCACTAGCTCCTACAATGAGCAGTTCTTC. Protein product: CASSLDSWATSSYNEQFF.

In DNA, the CDR3 is TGTGCCAGCAGTGAGTTTGGAAAAGACAGGGCGGTGAACACTGAAGCTTTCTTT. Translating it yields CASSEFGKDRAVNTEAFF. The chain has TRBV2 and TRBJ1-1; TRBD1 matches 7 bases. The CDR3 totals 18 residues. After removal of 3 bases from V and 0 bases from J, the junction contained 13 bases not matched to a gene. The V gene's germline CDR1 is SNHLY and CDR2 FYNNEI.

The chain couples TRBV4-3 to TRBJ2-2, with 8 bases fitting TRBD2. The CDR3 has 18 residues. V dropped 0 bases and J dropped 0; count of bases not matched to a gene: 6. CDR1 is LGHNA and CDR2 is YSLEER in the germline V gene. The CDR3 loop is CASSQEPSGSTNTGELFF. In DNA form, the CDR3 reads TGCGCCAGCAGCCAAGAGCCCAGCGGGAGTACGAACACCGGGGAGCTGTTTTTT.

V is TRBV6-6 and J is TRBJ2-7; 11 nucleotides align to TRBD2. The germline CDR1 and CDR2 sequences are MNHNY and SVGAGI (reference sequence). Trimming cost V 6 bases and J 6 bases; bases outside gene matches: 7. The length of the CDR3 is 14 residues. As DNA, the CDR3 is TGTGCCAGCAGACCAACTAGCGGGAGAGTCGAGCAGTACTTC. This sequence encodes CASRPTSGRVEQYF.

The V gene is TRBV5-4, the J gene TRBJ2-7, with a tentative D call TRBD1 (5 bases). The V end was cut by 1 base, the J end by 7 bases, with 9 bases between. CDR1 is SGHNT, CDR2 YYREEE, per germline (reference sequence). The CDR3 length is 12 residues. CDR3: CASSLPGREQYF. CDR3 DNA sequence: TGTGCCAGCAGCTTGCCAGGGCGGGAGCAGTACTTC.

The chain combines TRBV7-2 with TRBJ2-7; TRBD2 agrees at 11 bases. Trimming removed 1 base from V and 3 bases from J; junction bases left unmatched: 8. The germline CDR1 and CDR2 sequences are SGHTA and FQGNSA. The CDR3 is 17 residues long. CDR3 region: CASSLVSGGAVLYEQYF. The CDR3 nucleotides read TGTGCCAGCAGCTTAGTTAGCGGGGGGGCTGTCCTCTACGAGCAGTACTTC. Full variable domain (rest looked up from reference TRBV7-2 and TRBJ2-7): GAGVSQSPSNKVTEKGKDVELRCDPISGHTALYWYRQSLGQGLEFLIYFQGNSAPDKSGLPSDRFSAERTGGSVSTLTIQRTQQEDSAVYLCASSLVSGGAVLYEQYFGPGTRLTVT.

This chain joins TRBV27 and TRBJ2-7; D may match TRBD1 or TRBD2 (6 bases each). Germline V gene lookup returns CDR1 MNHEY and CDR2 SMNVEV (reference sequence). The CDR3 sequence is 12 residues long. Trimming took off 3 bases at V and 5 bases at J, with 8 bases between the two ends. The CDR3 region has the DNA TGTGCCAGCAGTTTGGGGGGCCACGAGCAGTACTTC. It specifies CASSLGGHEQYF.

The chain combines TRBV27 with TRBJ2-7; 9 bases fit TRBD1. Per the germline V gene, CDR1 is MNHEY and CDR2 is SMNVEV (reference sequence). The CDR3 contains 16 residues. The J segment lost 3 bases and the V segment lost 2 bases, leaving 8 bases of the junction unmatched. The CDR3 sequence: CASSLGPPGQGYEQYF. CDR3 DNA: TGTGCCAGCAGTTTAGGCCCTCCGGGACAGGGCTACGAGCAGTACTTC.

Regarding this clone: The junction and the germline gene differ at one end; a read error may be behind it. The chain combines TRBV20-1 with TRBJ2-1; no clear D gene. Germline loops: CDR1 DFQATT, CDR2 SNEGSKA (reference sequence). The CDR3 extends over 11 amino acids. The CDR3 sequence: CSARDLTDGVF. The CDR3 coding sequence is TGCAGTGCTAGAGATCTCACAGACGGTGTCTTC.

The chain joins TRBV28 to TRBJ2-5, with 9 positions matching TRBD2. Germline V CDR1 and CDR2: MDHEN, SYDVKM. V trimming: 5 bases; J trimming: 4 bases; junction bases outside the gene matches: 11. The CDR3 is 16 amino acids. The CDR3 region has the DNA TGTGCCAGCAGTCCCATAGCGGGAGTGGGGGCAGAGACCCAGTACTTC. Its translation: CASSPIAGVGAETQYF.

This clone has only one observation. In DNA form, the CDR3 reads TGCGCCAGCAGCTTATTTGCGGCTCAGTGGGACACTGAAGCTTTCTTT. Translated, it gives CASSLFAAQWDTEAFF. The gene calls are TRBV5-1 and TRBJ1-1; D is unresolved. Per the germline V gene, CDR1 is SGHRS and CDR2 is YFSETQ. The V end lost 2 bases, the J end lost 3 bases, and 17 bases lay between the germline ends. The CDR3 has 16 residues. The whole variable domain, remainder taken from reference TRBV5-1 and TRBJ1-1, is KAGVTQTPRYLIKTRGQQVTLSCSPISGHRSVSWYQQTPGQGLQFLFEYFSETQRNKGNFPGRFSGRQFSNSRSEMNVSTLELGDSALYLCASSLFAAQWDTEAFFGQGTRLTVV.

V gene TRBV9 combines with J gene TRBJ2-7, with D perhaps given as TRBD1 or TRBD2 (5 bases each). The CDR3 runs to 15 residues. From germline, CDR1 is SGDLS and CDR2 YYNGEE. V was trimmed by 2 bases and J by 7 bases, leaving 19 bases between them. The CDR3 loop is CASSVDQGTPGEQYF. CDR3 nucleotide sequence: TGTGCCAGCAGCGTTGACCAGGGCACCCCGGGGGAGCAGTACTTC.

V is TRBV4-1 and J is TRBJ1-5, with 9 bases aligning to TRBD1. Germline V gene lookup returns CDR1 MGHRA and CDR2 YSYEKL. With V trimmed by 2 bases and J by 0 bases, 2 bases remained unmatched. This CDR3 is 16 amino acids long. The CDR3 sequence: CASSQRQGDSNQPQHF. In DNA, the CDR3 is TGCGCCAGCAGCCAAAGACAGGGGGATAGCAATCAGCCCCAGCATTTT.

This clone was seen once. This sequence joins TRBV9 and TRBJ1-3; TRBD1 agrees at 8 bases. V shed 3 bases, J shed 3 bases, and the junction held 11 bases outside the gene matches. The length of the CDR3 is 17 residues. Germline V lookup: CDR1 SGDLS, CDR2 YYNGEE. The CDR3 DNA is TGTGCCAGCAGCGCGCGGGAGACAGGGGTAAATGGAAACACCATATATTTT. Its translation is CASSARETGVNGNTIYF.

The chain uses TRBV29-1 and TRBJ2-7; 11 bases fit TRBD2. The germline gives CDR1 SQVTM, CDR2 ANQGSEA. The CDR3 has 12 amino acids. V dropped 4 bases and J dropped 6; count of bases not matched to a gene: 2. The CDR3, as DNA: TGCAGCGTTGGGACTAGCGGGTCCGAGCAGTACTTC. This gives the protein CSVGTSGSEQYF.

V and J are TRBV7-6 and TRBJ2-5; D is ambiguous. This CDR3 contains 15 residues. CDR1 is SGHVS, CDR2 FNYEAQ, per germline. The ends were cut back, 3 bases at V and 2 bases at J, with 13 bases in the middle. The CDR3 DNA sequence: TGTGCCAGCAGCTTGGTAGCCCCTTTACAAGAGACCCAGTACTTC. Protein sequence: CASSLVAPLQETQYF.

The chain carries TRBV27 and TRBJ1-4, with D hard to call. The CDR3 runs to 14 residues. Germline V gene sequence: CDR1 MNHEY, CDR2 SMNVEV (reference sequence). V shed 3 bases and J shed 6 bases, with 11 bases lying between them. CDR3 in DNA: TGTGCCAGCAGTTTTTCACGGTTGGATGAAAAACTGTTTTTT. Its protein product is CASSFSRLDEKLFF.

The rearrangement joins TRBV28 to TRBJ1-1; no clear D. Germline CDR1 reads MDHEN; CDR2 reads SYDVKM. This CDR3 has 13 amino acids. Deletions cut 7 bases from V and 1 base from J, with 10 bases between. The CDR3 loop reads CASTLAGNTEAFF. CDR3 DNA: TGTGCCAGCACCCTGGCAGGGAACACTGAAGCTTTCTTT.

The V call is TRBV5-1, the J call TRBJ2-7; TRBD1 matches 9 bases. The ends lost 4 bases at V and 7 bases at J; junction bases unmatched: 6. Germline V gene lookup returns CDR1 SGHRS and CDR2 YFSETQ. The CDR3 is 13 residues long. The CDR3 DNA follows: TGCGCCAGCAGCCTTACAGGGGGCCGAGAGCAGTACTTC. This translates into CASSLTGGREQYF. The whole variable domain, remainder taken from reference TRBV5-1 and TRBJ2-7, is KAGVTQTPRYLIKTRGQQVTLSCSPISGHRSVSWYQQTPGQGLQFLFEYFSETQRNKGNFPGRFSGRQFSNSRSEMNVSTLELGDSALYLCASSLTGGREQYFGPGTRLTVT.

The genes are TRBV5-1 and TRBJ2-1; 11 nucleotides agree with TRBD2. In germline, CDR1 is SGHRS, CDR2 YFSETQ. This CDR3 spans 17 amino acids. V was pared by 0 bases and J by 5 bases, with 7 bases of the junction left unmatched. The CDR3 DNA is TGCGCCAGCAGCTTGGGGGGTCTTAGCGGGAGGGACAATGAGCAGTTCTTC. This translates into CASSLGGLSGRDNEQFF. The complete variable domain, with remaining parts taken from reference TRBV5-1 and TRBJ2-1, reads KAGVTQTPRYLIKTRGQQVTLSCSPISGHRSVSWYQQTPGQGLQFLFEYFSETQRNKGNFPGRFSGRQFSNSRSEMNVSTLELGDSALYLCASSLGGLSGRDNEQFFGPGTRLTVL.

This clone was counted once. V gene TRBV9 combines with J gene TRBJ2-3; TRBD2 matches 11 bases. Germline lookup yields CDR1 SGDLS and CDR2 YYNGEE. With 4 bases clipped from V and 5 bases from J, the junction kept 3 bases outside the gene matches. This CDR3 is 14 amino acids long. The CDR3: CASSRGLAEDTQYF. CDR3 nucleotide sequence: TGTGCCAGCAGCCGGGGACTAGCGGAAGATACGCAGTATTTT.

The gene calls are TRBV7-2 and TRBJ1-3; D possibly corresponds to TRBD1 (6 bases). The CDR3 loop spans 15 amino acids. V gave up 5 bases and J gave up 4 bases, with 15 bases separating them. Looked up from germline, CDR1 is SGHTA and CDR2 is FQGNSA. The CDR3, as DNA: TGTGCCAGCAGCGCGGCAGGACAGATGGGAAACACCATATATTTT. Amino acid sequence: CASSAAGQMGNTIYF.